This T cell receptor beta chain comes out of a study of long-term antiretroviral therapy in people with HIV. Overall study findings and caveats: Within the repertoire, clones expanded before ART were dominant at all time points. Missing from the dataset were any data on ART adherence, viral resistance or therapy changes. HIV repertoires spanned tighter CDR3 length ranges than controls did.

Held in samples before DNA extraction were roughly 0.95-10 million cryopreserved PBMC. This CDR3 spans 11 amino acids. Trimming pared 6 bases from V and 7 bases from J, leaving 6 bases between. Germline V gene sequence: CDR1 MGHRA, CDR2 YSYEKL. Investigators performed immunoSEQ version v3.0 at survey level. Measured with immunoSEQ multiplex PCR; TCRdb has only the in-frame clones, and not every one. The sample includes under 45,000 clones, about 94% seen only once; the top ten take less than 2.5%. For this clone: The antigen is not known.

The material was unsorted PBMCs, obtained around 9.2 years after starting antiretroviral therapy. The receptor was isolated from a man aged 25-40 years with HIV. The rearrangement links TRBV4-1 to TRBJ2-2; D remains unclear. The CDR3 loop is CASSLNGELFF. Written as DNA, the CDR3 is TGCGCCAGCAGTTTGAACGGGGAGCTGTTTTTT.